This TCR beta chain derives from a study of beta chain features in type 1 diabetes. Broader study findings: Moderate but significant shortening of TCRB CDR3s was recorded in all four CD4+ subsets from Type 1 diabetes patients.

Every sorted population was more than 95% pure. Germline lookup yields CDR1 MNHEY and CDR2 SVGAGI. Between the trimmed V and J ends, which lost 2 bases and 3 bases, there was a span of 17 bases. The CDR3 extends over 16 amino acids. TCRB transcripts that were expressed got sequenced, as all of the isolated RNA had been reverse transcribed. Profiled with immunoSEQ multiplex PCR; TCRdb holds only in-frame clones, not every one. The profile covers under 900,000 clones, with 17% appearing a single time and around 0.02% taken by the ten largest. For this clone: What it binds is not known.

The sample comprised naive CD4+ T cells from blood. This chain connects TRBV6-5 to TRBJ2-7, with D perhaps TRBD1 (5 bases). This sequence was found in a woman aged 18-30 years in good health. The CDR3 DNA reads TGTGCCAGCAGTTACGCCAGGACAAACGGGTTCTACGAGCAGTACTTC. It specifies CASSYARTNGFYEQYF.